This T cell receptor beta chain originates from a study of shared clonotypes between healthy human individuals (dated by TCRdb to the early 2020s). Concerning the study at large: Two women and a few men aged 18 to 49 years were included in the cohort. Different laboratories and diverse techniques were used to prepare libraries and sequence TCR repertoires, to increase sequencing depth and limit assay-specific biases. For each donor, three plates each were used for CD4 naive and CD4 memory, two plates were used for CD8 naive, and one plate was used for CD8 memory. The study deeply sequenced blood TCR repertoires of about five healthy adults to estimate repertoire size and the extent of clonotype sharing between individuals. Per donor, leukapheresis produced somewhere between about 0.8 and 9 billion PBMCs. What the authors observed across the whole study: When a handful of donors were compared, the shared fraction of clonotypes was around 5% for naive CD4, 3.5% to 4% for naive CD8, more than 2% for memory CD4, and 0.3% to 0.5% for memory CD8. Compared with non-shared clonotypes, the clonotypes found in all four sorted-subset donors had higher generation probabilities. Rarefaction of sorted-subset datasets indicated incomplete sequencing despite the large sequencing depth. Based on pairwise subsampling, the degree of clonotype sharing among donors was expected to be affected by sequencing depth. Estimated clonotype richness was generally larger for naive than for memory subsets. Only blood was sampled, and tissue TCR repertoires likely differ from those in blood. Because the study included only a small number of donors, the genetic and exposure-history diversity represented was limited.

CDR1 MNHEY and CDR2 SMNVEV were looked up in the germline V gene (reference sequence). At the junction V is shortened by 5 bases and J by 5 bases; bases outside the gene matches: 0. The CDR3 runs 12 amino acids, cysteine and phenylalanine included. Here the CDR3 DNA is all that survives: 36 bases in frame from base 1. Using the deep immunoSEQ assay, multiplex PCR amplified TCR CDR3 regions from genomic DNA. For each cell subset, the extracted genomic DNA was distributed evenly across all wells of several immunoSEQ 96-well plates, and each plate served as one replicate. For sorted subsets, approximately 190 ng of genomic DNA, equivalent to 30,000 or so T cell genomes, went into each replicate PCR. Purified libraries were quantified with a Qubit 3.0 fluorometer, sized on a Bioanalyzer 2100, and re-quantified with the KAPA Library Quantification kit. Every immunoSEQ 96-well plate was sequenced on a dedicated single-read 150-cycle Illumina NextSeq 550 flow cell. In the original analysis: The immunoSEQ output contained only junctional sequences without quality scores, so filtering could not match that applied to full-length reads. To assign V/J genes and CDR3, sequences were annotated against IMGT germline references using PyIR, a Python wrapper for IgBLAST v1.9. Reads were filtered out if the reads had weak V/J assignments (E-value above 1e-6), no CDR3, stop codons, out-of-frame junctions, or ambiguous translated residues. V3J clonotypes were defined as sequences sharing an identical inferred V gene, J gene, and CDR3 amino acid sequence. The percentage overlap between two repertoires was calculated by dividing the number of shared unique clonotypes by the size of the smaller repertoire. Repertoire richness was assessed with RTK rarefaction, the Chao1 estimator, and Recon v2.1 estimates of unobserved clonotypes. For all TCRbeta clonotypes obtained by the gDNA method from a handful of donors, generation probabilities were computed with OLGA. The table comes from immuneACCESS by way of TCRdb, which keeps in-frame sequences with V and J called. Part of the clones is missing from these tables; in studies checked, under half for an unresolved V gene and the rest for unknown reasons. The DNA gave D and trimming, while V, J and clone size come from that table. For this sample there are nearly 2 million clones; approximately 94% appear just once. Roughly 1.2% of the sample is held by the ten biggest clonotypes.

CD8 naive samples were CD45RO-negative cells positively selected for CCR7, giving a CD45RA+CCR7+ population that excluded TemRA cells. The donors were healthy, HIV-negative adults with no recently reported acute infections or vaccinations. All donors were Caucasian adults living in Nashville, Tennessee, USA. After blood collection by leukapheresis, PBMCs were isolated using Ficoll-Histopaque density gradient centrifugation and then cryopreserved in the vapor phase of liquid nitrogen. Purity and quantity of every magnetically sorted T cell population were checked by analytical flow cytometry. Genomic DNA was isolated from each sorted fraction and quantified by UV absorbance on a Nanodrop 2000c. To note about this clone: Its antigen is unknown. Base qualities are not at hand, and no much larger clone is one base apart.

The chain is made from TRBV27 and TRBJ1-2; 9 central nucleotides agree with TRBD1. What was sequenced was naive CD8+ T cells sorted from blood. The cell subset or site label on this specimen signifies: CD45RA+CCR7+. The clonotype comes from a man aged 18 to 29 in good health. The CDR3 reads as follows: CASSGTGYGYTF. The DNA sequence is TGTGCCAGCAGTGGGACAGGGTATGGCTACACCTTC.